This record covers a single TCR beta chain. A quantity of roughly 0.5 to 1 ug RNA underwent reverse transcription using random hexamers. An immunoSEQ multiplex PCR amplified TCR beta CDR3 over 54 Vbeta and 13 Jbeta. One entry per CDR3 protein results from TCRdb running MiXCR on the immunoSEQ multiplex PCR reads. There are just under 150,000 distinct CDR3 sequences in the sample; roughly 94% occur only once, and roughly 0.083% lies in the top ten. This sample stems from a study of CD8 T cells in Susac syndrome. The T cells that were sequenced for TCR beta were CD8+ and CD4+ cells from blood. Controls comprised healthy donors matched for age and sex. TEMRA cells were enriched by FACS, and CD4+ and CD8+ T cells were negatively isolated. V was trimmed by 3 bases and J by 0 bases, leaving 18 bases between them. Germline V gene data show CDR1 as GTSNPN and CDR2 as SVGIG (reference sequence). CDR3 length: 18 residues.

This clonotype was sampled from a human donor in good health. The V gene is TRBV30, the J gene TRBJ2-6; perhaps TRBD2 as D (5 bases). Sequencing was carried out using CD4+ T cells from PBMCs. The CDR3 bases are TGTGCCTGGAGGGCTTTAGCGCGGCTCAGCTCTGGGGCCAACGTCCTGACTTTC. Residues: CAWRALARLSSGANVLTF.